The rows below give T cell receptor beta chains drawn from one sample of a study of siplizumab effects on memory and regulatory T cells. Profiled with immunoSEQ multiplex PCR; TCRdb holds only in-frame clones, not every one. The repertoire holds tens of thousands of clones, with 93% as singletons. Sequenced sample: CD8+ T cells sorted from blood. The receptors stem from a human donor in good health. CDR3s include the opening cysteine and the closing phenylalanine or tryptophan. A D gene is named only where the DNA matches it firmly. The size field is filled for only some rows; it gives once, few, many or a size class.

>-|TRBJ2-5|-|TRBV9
TGTGCCAGCAGCGTGGACGGGACGCTACAAGAGACCCAGTACTTC
CASSVDGTLQETQYF
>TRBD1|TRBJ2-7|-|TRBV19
TGTGCCAGTAGCGGGGACAGGCGACCCTACGAGCAGTACTTC
CASSGDRRPYEQYF
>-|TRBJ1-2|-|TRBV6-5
TGTGCCAGCGCGGGGGGAGGGTTGAATTACTATGGCTACACCTTC
CASAGGGLNYYGYTF
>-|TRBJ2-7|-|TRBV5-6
TGTGCCAGCAGCTTGGCTGAGGAGCAGTACTTC
CASSLAEEQYF
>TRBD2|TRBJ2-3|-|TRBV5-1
TGCGCCAGCAGCTTGTATAGCGGGGGATCCACAGATACGCAGTATTTT
CASSLYSGGSTDTQYF
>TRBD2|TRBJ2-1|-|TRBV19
TGTGCCAGTAGCCGGGGGGGGCACAATGAGCAGTTCTTC
CASSRGGHNEQFF
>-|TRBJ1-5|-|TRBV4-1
TGCGCCAGCAGCCAAGACGGGGGACGGAATCAGCCCCAGCATTTT
CASSQDGGRNQPQHF
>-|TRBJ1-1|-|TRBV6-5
TGTGCCAGCAGTTACAATCCTGGACAGATGAACACTGAAGCTTTCTTT
CASSYNPGQMNTEAFF
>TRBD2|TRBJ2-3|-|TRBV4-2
TGTGCCAGCAGGGGGGGACTAGCGGGGCCAGATACGCAGTATTTT
CASRGGLAGPDTQYF
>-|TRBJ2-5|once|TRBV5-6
TGTGCCAGCAGCTTGGGCTCCCAGACCCAGTACTTC
CASSLGSQTQYF
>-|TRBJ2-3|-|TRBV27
TGTGCCCCCTTTGGAGGGGGGGCCGGGAATACGCAGTATTTT
CAPFGGGAGNTQYF
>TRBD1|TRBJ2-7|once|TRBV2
TGTGCCAGCAGAGGGACAGGGGGCGAATATGGTTACGAGCAGTACTTC
CASRGTGGEYGYEQYF
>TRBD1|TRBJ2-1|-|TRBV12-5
TGTGCTAGTGGAATAGAACAGGGGAATGAGCAGTTCTTC
CASGIEQGNEQFF
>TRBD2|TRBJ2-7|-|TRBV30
TGTGCCTGGAGTTGGGGGGCGGGGGGAGGAGAGCAGTACTTC
CAWSWGAGGGEQYF
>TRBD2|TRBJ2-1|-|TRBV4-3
TGCGCCAGCAGCGGACTAGCGGGGCCTTTGGATGAGCAGTTCTTC
CASSGLAGPLDEQFF
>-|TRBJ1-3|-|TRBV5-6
TGTGCCAGCAGCCCTCCGACAGGTTCTGGAAACACCATATATTTT
CASSPPTGSGNTIYF
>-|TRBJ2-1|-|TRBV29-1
TGCAGCGTTGAAGTTCCCCAGGGAGAGTTCTTC
CSVEVPQGEFF
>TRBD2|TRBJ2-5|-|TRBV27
TGTGCCAGCAGACTAGCGGGGGTATCATCCCAGTACTTC
CASRLAGVSSQYF
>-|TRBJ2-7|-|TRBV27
TGTGCCAGCAGTTTATGGCCATCGGGCCTGGAGCAGTACTTC
CASSLWPSGLEQYF
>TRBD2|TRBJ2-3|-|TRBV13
TGTGCCAGCAGCTTAGGAGCGGGGGCAGATACGCAGTATTTT
CASSLGAGADTQYF
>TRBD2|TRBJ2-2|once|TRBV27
TGTGCCAGCAGTCCGCTAGCGGGGGTGGGCGGGGAGCTGTTTTTT
CASSPLAGVGGELFF
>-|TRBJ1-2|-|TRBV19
TGTGCCAGTACCCCGACATTTCCGGCGTATGGCTACACCTTC
CASTPTFPAYGYTF
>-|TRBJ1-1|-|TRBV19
TGTGCCAGTAAATCTGGGGGCTTAGAAGCTTTCTTT
CASKSGGLEAFF
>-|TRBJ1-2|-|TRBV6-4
TGTGCCAGCAGTGAGACGGGGGCGGGTGGCTACACCTTC
CASSETGAGGYTF
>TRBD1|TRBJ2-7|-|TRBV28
TGTGCCAGCAGTCACAGGGGTTCCGTGGAGCAGTACTTC
CASSHRGSVEQYF
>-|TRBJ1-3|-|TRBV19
TGTGCCAGTAGTCTCGGGACGCCCGACTCTGGAAACACCATATATTTT
CASSLGTPDSGNTIYF
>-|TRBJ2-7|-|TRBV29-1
TGCAGCGTCCAAGGGGGGGCTGTCGGCTACGAGCAGTACTTC
CSVQGGAVGYEQYF
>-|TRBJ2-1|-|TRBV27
TGTGCCAGCAGTTTATCGCATTCCTATGAGCAGTTCTTC
CASSLSHSYEQFF
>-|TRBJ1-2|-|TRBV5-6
TGTGCCAGCAGCTTGGCCGAGGCTAACTATGGCTACACCTTC
CASSLAEANYGYTF
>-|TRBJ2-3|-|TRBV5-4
TGTGCCAGCAGCTTGGTTGGAGATACGCAGTATTTT
CASSLVGDTQYF
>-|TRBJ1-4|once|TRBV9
TGTGCCAGCAGCGTAGATGGAGGGTACCAAGAAAAACTGTTTTTT
CASSVDGGYQEKLFF
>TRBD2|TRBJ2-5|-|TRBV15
TGTGCCACCAGCAGAGTGGTAGCGGGGGGTTTGGAAGAGACCCAGTACTTC
CATSRVVAGGLEETQYF
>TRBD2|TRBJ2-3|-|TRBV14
TGTGCCAGCAGCCCGACTAGCGGGGGGGCGGTTATTACAGATACGCAGTATTTT
CASSPTSGGAVITDTQYF